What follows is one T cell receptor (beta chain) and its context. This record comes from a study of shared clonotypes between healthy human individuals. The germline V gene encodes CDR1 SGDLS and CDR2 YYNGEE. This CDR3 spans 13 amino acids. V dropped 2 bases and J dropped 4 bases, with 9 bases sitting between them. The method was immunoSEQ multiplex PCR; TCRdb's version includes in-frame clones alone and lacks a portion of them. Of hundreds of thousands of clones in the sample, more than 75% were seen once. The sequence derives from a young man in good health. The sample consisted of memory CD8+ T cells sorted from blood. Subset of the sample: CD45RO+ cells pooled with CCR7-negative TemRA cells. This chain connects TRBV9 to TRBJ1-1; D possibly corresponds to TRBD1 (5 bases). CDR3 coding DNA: TGTGCCAGCAGCGTGGCAGGGTTCACTGAAGCTTTCTTT. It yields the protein CASSVAGFTEAFF.